This TCR beta chain appears in the sequencing data of a study of control samples from healthy donors and cancer patients. With 5 bases clipped from V and 4 bases from J, the junction kept 7 bases outside the gene matches. Germline CDR1 SNHLY, CDR2 FYNNEI. This CDR3 has 14 amino acids. TCRdb's table, derived via immunoSEQ multiplex PCR, lists solely in-frame clones and lacks some. Found here are tens of thousands of clones, 91% of them singletons; the top ten hold around a sixth. This chain joins TRBV2 and TRBJ1-2; TRBD1 agrees at 7 bases. The sequence was collected from a man under 40 in good health. The sample was blood. CDR3 DNA: TGTGCCAGCAGTCTAGGGGGCGCGGGCTATGGCTACACCTTC. Its protein is CASSLGGAGYGYTF.